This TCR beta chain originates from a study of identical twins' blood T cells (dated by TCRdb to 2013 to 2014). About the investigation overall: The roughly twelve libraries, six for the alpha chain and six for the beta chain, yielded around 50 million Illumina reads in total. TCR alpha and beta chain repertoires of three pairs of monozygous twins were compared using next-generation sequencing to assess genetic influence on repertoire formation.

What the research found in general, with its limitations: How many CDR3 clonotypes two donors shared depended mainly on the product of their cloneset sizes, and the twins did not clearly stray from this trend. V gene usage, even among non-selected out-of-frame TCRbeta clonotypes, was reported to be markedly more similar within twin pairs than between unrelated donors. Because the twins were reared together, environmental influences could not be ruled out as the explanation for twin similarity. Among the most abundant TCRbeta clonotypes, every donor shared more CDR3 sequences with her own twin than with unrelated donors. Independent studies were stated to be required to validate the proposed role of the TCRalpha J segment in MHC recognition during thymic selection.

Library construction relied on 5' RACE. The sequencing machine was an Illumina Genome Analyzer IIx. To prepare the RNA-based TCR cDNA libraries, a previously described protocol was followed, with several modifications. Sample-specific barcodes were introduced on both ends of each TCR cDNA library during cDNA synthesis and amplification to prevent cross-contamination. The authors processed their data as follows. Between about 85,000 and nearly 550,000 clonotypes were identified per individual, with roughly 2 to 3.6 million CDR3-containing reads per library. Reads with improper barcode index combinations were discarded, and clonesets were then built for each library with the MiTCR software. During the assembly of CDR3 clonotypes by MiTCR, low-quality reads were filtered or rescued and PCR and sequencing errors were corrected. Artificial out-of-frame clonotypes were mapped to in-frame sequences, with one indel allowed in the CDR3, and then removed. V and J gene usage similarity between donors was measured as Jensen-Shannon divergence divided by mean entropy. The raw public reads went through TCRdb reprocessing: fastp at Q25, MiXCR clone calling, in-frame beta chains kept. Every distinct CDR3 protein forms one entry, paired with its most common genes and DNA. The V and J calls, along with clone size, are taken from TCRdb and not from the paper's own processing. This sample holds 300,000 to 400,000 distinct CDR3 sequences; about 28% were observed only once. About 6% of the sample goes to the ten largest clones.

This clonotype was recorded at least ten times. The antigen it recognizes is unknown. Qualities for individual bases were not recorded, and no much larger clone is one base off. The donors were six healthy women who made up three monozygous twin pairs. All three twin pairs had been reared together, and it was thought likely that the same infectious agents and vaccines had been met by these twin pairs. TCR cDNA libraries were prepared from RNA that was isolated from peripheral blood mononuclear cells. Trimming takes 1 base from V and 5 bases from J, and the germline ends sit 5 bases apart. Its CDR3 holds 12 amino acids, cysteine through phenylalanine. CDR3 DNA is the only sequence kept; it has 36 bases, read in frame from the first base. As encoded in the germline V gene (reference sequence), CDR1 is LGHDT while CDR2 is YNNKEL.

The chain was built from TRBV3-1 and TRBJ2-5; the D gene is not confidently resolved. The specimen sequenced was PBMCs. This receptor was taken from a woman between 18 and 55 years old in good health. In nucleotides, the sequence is TGTGCCAGCAGCCAAGTCTACGAGACCCAGTACTTC. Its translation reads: CASSQVYETQYF.